This record looks at one TCR beta chain sequence and its context. This record comes from a study of technical replicates of blood from a handful of donors. Germline V gene data show CDR1 as MNHEY and CDR2 as SVGAGI. Trimming took 3 bases from V and 10 from J, leaving 19 bases between them. The CDR3 consists of 16 residues. Measured with immunoSEQ multiplex PCR; TCRdb has only the in-frame clones, and not every one. The sample contains about 60,000 clones, more than 75% of which appear only once. The sequence was obtained from a human donor in good health. Some clones in this sample may be carry-over from other donors' samples. The material sequenced was PBMCs. V usage is TRBV6-5 and J usage is TRBJ1-6; possible D gene TRBD1, 6 bases. The CDR3 DNA is TGTGCCAGCAGTTATTGTGGGGGGGGGCTAGGGTCACCCCTCCACTTT. Protein product: CASSYCGGGLGSPLHF.